This T cell receptor beta chain was sequenced for a study of T cells in Graves' hyperthyroidism and ophthalmopathy. The wider study: Blood from the periphery was taken at initial diagnosis, before any treatment. Study-level results: Most thyroid clonotypes expanded above 0.001 appeared in blood too.

Germline V gene data show CDR1 as MNHEY and CDR2 as SVGEGT. V lost 8 bases to trimming and J lost 7 bases, with 18 bases between them. The length of the CDR3 is 14 residues. Over 18 months, lack of ophthalmopathy progression marked Graves' hyperthyroidism as stable. This clonotype was picked up a small number of times. What it binds is unknown. Template material for amplifying TCR beta CDR3 regions consisted of RNA transcripts. HTBI primers were employed in a first-round RT-PCR of the TCR CDR3. TCRdb processed the multiplex PCR reads anew with MiXCR; each CDR3 protein has one entry. Seen here are some 620,000 distinct CDR3 sequences, 15% to 20% observed once, and the top ten hold approximately 3.8%.

The chain couples TRBV6-2 or TRBV6-3 to TRBJ1-5; D is unresolved. Input material: blood. The TCR sequence derives from a woman aged 25 to 45 with Graves' hyperthyroidism. As DNA, the CDR3 is TGTGCCAGCCCGGAGGAGCGGCGGAGCCAGCCCCAGCATTTT. It codes for CASPEERRSQPQHF.